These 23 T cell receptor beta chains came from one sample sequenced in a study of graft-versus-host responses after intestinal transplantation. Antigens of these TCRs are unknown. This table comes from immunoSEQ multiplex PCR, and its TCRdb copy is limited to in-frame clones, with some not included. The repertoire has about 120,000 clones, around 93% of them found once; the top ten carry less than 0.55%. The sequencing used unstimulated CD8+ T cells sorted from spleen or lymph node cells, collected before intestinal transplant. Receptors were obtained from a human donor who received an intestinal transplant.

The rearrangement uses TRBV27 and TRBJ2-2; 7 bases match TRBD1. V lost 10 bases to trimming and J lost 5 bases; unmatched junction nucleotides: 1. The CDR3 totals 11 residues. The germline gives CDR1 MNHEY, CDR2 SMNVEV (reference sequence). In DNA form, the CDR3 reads TGTGCCACCAGGGGGACCGGGGAGCTGTTTTTT. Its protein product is CATRGTGELFF.

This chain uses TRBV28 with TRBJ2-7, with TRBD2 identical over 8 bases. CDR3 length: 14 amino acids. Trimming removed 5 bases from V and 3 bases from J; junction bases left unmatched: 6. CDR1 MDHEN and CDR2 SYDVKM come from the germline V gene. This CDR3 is CASSPAGGVYEQYF. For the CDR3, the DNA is TGTGCCAGCAGTCCTGCGGGAGGCGTCTACGAGCAGTACTTC.

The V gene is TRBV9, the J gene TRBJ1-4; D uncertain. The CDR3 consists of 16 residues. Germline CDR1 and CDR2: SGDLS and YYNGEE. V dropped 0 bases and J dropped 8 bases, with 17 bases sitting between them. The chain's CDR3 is CASSVGPASGGEKLFF. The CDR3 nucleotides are TGTGCCAGCAGCGTAGGCCCCGCGTCTGGAGGCGAAAAACTGTTTTTT.

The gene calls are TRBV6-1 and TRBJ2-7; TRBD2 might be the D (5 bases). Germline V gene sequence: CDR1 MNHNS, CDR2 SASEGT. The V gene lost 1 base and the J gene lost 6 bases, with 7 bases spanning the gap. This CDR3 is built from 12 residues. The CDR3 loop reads CASSEEGSEQYF. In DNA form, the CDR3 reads TGTGCCAGCAGTGAAGAAGGGAGCGAGCAGTACTTC.

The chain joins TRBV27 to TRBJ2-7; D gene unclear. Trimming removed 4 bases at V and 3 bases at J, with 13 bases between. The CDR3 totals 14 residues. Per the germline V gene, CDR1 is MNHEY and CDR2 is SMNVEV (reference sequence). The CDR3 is CASSSLNRDYEQYF. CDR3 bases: TGTGCCAGCAGTTCCCTGAACAGAGACTACGAGCAGTACTTC.

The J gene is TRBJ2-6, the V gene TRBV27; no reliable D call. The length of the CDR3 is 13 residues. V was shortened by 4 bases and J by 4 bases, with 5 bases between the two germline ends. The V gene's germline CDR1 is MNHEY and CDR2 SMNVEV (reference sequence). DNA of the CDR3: TGTGCCAGCAGTTCGGGCGGGGCCAACGTCCTGACTTTC. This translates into CASSSGGANVLTF.

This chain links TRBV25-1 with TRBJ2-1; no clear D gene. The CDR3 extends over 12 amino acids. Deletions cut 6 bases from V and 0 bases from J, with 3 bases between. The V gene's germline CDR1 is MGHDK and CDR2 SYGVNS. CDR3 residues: CASSDSYNEQFF. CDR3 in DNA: TGTGCCAGCAGCGACTCCTACAATGAGCAGTTCTTC.

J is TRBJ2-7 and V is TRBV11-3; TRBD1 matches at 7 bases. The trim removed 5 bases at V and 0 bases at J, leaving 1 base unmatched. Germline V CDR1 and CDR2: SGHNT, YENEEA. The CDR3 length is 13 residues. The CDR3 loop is CASSGQDSYEQYF. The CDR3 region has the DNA TGTGCCAGCAGCGGACAGGACTCCTACGAGCAGTACTTC.

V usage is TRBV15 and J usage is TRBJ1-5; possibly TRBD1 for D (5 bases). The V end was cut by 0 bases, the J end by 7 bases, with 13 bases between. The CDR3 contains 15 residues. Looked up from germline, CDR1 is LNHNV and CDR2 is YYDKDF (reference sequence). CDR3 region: CATSRDPGGGQPQHF. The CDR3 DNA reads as TGTGCCACCAGCAGAGATCCTGGGGGAGGCCAGCCCCAGCATTTT. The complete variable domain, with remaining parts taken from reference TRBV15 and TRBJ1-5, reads DAMVIQNPRYQVTQFGKPVTLSCSQTLNHNVMYWYQQKSSQAPKLLFHYYDKDFNNEADTPDNFQSRRPNTSFCFLDIRSPGLGDTAMYLCATSRDPGGGQPQHFGDGTRLSIL.

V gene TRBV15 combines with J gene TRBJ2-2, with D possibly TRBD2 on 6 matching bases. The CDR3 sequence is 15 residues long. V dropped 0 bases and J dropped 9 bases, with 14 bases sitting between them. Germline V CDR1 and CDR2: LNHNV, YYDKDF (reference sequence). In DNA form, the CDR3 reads TGTGCCACCAGCAGAGATCGCGGGGCAGGAAGGGAGCTGTTTTTT. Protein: CATSRDRGAGRELFF.

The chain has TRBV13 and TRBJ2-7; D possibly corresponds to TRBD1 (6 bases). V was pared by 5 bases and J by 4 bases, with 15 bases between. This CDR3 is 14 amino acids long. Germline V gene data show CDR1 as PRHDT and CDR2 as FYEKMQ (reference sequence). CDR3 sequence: CASSASGVRYEQYF. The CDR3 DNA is TGTGCCAGCAGCGCCTCAGGGGTTCGGTACGAGCAGTACTTC.

DNA for the CDR3: TGTGCCAGCAGTCTTAGCGGGAGTCAGTACGAGCAGTACTTC. It yields the protein CASSLSGSQYEQYF. The rearrangement uses TRBV28 and TRBJ2-7; TRBD2 matches 9 bases. J was trimmed by 4 bases and V by 5 bases; bases with no gene match: 6. The CDR3 consists of 14 residues. Germline V gives CDR1 MDHEN, CDR2 SYDVKM.

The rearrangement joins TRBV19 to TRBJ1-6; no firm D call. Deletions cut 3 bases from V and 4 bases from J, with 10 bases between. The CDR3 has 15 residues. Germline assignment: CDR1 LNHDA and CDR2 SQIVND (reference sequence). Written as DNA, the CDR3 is TGTGCCAGTAGTATCGGGAGTGGATATAATTCACCCCTCCACTTT. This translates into CASSIGSGYNSPLHF.

CDR3 DNA: TGCGCCAGCAGCTGGGCGGGCTCTGGGACCCCCTACGAGCAGTACTTC. Its translation is CASSWAGSGTPYEQYF. The rearrangement joins TRBV5-1 to TRBJ2-7, with D perhaps being TRBD1 or TRBD2 (5 bases each). The germline V gene has CDR1 SGHRS and CDR2 YFSETQ. The CDR3 has 16 amino acids. V lost 3 bases to trimming and J lost 2 bases, with 18 bases between them.

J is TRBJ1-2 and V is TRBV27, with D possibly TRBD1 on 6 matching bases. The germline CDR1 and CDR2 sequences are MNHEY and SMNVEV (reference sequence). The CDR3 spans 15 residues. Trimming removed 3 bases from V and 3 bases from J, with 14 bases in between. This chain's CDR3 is CASSFTQGSYYGYTF. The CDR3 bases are TGTGCCAGCAGTTTCACCCAGGGGTCTTACTATGGCTACACCTTC.

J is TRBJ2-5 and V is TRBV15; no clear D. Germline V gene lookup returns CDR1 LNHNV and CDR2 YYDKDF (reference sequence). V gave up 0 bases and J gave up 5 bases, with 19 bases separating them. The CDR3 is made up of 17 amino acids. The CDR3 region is CATSRDRVVELKETQYF. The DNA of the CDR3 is TGTGCCACCAGCAGAGATAGGGTAGTAGAACTTAAGGAGACCCAGTACTTC.

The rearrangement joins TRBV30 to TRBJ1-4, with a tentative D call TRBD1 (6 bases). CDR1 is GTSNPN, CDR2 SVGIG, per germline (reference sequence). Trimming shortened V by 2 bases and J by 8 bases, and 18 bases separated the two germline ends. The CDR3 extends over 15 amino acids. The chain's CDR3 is CAWSPRTVRGEKLFF. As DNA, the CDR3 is TGTGCCTGGAGTCCGAGGACAGTCCGGGGGGAAAAACTGTTTTTT. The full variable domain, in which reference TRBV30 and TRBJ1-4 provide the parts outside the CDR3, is SQTIHQWPATLVQPVGSPLSLECTVEGTSNPNLYWYRQAAGRGLQLLFYSVGIGQISSEVPQNLSASRPQDRQFILSSKKLLLSDSGFYLCAWSPRTVRGEKLFFGSGTQLSVL.

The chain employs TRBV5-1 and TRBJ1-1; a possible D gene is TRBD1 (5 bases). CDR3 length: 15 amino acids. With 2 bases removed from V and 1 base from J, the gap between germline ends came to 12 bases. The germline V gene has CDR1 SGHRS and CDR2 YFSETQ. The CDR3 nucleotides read TGCGCCAGCAGCTTAATTGGACACCAGAACACTGAAGCTTTCTTT. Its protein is CASSLIGHQNTEAFF.

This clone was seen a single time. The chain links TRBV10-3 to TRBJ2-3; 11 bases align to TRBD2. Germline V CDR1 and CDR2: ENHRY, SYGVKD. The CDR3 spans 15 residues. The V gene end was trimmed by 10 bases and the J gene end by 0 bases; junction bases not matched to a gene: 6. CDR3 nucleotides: TGTGCCACTCTAGCGGGAGGATCTAGCACAGATACGCAGTATTTT. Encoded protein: CATLAGGSSTDTQYF.

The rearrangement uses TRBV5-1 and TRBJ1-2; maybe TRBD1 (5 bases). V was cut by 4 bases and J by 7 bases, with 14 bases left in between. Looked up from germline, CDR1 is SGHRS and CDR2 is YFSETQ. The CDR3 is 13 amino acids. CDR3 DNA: TGCGCCAGCAGCAGGCCAGGGAACGCTGGCTACACCTTC. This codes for CASSRPGNAGYTF.

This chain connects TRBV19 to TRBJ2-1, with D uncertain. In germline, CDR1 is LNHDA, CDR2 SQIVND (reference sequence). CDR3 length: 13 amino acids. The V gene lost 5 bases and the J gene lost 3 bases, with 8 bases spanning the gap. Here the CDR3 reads CASSLAIYNEQFF. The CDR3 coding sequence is TGTGCCAGTAGTCTGGCTATCTACAATGAGCAGTTCTTC.

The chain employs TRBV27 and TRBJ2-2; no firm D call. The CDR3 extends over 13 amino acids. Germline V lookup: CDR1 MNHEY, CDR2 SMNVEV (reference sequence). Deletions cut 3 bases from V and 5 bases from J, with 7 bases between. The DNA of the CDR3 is TGTGCCAGCAGTTTTGACATAACCGGGGAGCTGTTTTTT. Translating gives CASSFDITGELFF.

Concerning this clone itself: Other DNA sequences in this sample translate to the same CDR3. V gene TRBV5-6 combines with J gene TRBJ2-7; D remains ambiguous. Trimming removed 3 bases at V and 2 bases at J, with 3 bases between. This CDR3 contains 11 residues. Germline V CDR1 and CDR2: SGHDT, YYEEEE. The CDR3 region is CASSSAYEQYF. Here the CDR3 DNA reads TGTGCCAGCAGCTCCGCCTACGAGCAGTACTTC. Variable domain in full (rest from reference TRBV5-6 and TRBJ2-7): DAGVTQSPTHLIKTRGQQVTLRCSPKSGHDTVSWYQQALGQGPQFIFQYYEEEERQRGNFPDRFSGHQFPNYSSELNVNALLLGDSALYLCASSSAYEQYFGPGTRLTVT.